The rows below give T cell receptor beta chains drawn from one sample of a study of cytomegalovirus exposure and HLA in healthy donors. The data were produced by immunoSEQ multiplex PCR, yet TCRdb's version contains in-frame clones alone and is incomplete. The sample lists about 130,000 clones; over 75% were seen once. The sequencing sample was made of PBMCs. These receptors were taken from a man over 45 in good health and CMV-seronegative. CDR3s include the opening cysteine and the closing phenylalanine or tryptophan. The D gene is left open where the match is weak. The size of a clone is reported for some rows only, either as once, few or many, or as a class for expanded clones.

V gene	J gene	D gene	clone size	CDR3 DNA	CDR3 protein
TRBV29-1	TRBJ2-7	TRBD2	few	TGCAGCGGTGGACTAGCGGGAGCCGAGCAGTACTTC	CSGGLAGAEQYF
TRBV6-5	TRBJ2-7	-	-	TGTGCCAGCAGCTACGCCCGGCCAGCGCCCTACGAGCAGTACTTC	CASSYARPAPYEQYF
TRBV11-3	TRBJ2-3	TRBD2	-	TGTGCCAGCCGCGGGAGCCCCACAGATACGCAGTATTTT	CASRGSPTDTQYF
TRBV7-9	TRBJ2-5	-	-	TGTTCCAGCAGCCCCCCACAAGAGACCCAGTACTTC	CSSSPPQETQYF
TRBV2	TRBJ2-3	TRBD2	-	TGTGCCAGCAGTCTGACTAGCGGGAGTATCACAGATACGCAGTATTTT	CASSLTSGSITDTQYF
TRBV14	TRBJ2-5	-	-	TGTGCCAGCAGCCCCCGGACCCTCCAGGGGACCCAGTACTTC	CASSPRTLQGTQYF
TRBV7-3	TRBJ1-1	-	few	TGTGCCAGCAGCTTCTCAGAGAACACTGAAGCTTTCTTT	CASSFSENTEAFF
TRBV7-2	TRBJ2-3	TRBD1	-	TGTGCCAGCAGCTTAGTACAGGGGAAAGATACGCAGTATTTT	CASSLVQGKDTQYF
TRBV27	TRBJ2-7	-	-	TGTGCCAGCAGTTTAGGTCCAGGGGAGGGTTACGAGCAGTACTTC	CASSLGPGEGYEQYF
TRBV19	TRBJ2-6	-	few	TGTGCCAGTAGTATTCACAGTCCCCTCTCTGGGGCCAACGTCCTGACTTTC	CASSIHSPLSGANVLTF
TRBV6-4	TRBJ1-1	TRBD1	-	TGTGCCGTATTCGGTACCGGGACAGGGTCTTCTGAAGCTTTCTTT	CAVFGTGTGSSEAFF
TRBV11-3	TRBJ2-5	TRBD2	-	TGTGCCAGCAGCTTCGGACTAGCGGGAGGTGAGGAGACCCAGTACTTC	CASSFGLAGGEETQYF
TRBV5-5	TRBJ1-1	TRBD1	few	TGTGCCAGCAGCGCGGCAGGGGGCAGGACTGAAGCTTTCTTT	CASSAAGGRTEAFF
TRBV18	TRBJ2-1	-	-	TGTGCCAGCTCACCGCGACCCGGGACTCATACCAATGAGCAGTTCTTC	CASSPRPGTHTNEQFF
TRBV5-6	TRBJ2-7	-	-	TGTGCCAGCAGCTTGCTTTACAGGGACTACGAGCAGTACTTC	CASSLLYRDYEQYF
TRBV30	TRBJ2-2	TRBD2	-	TGTGCCTGGAGTCGAGGACTAGTTGGCGGGGAGCTGTTTTTT	CAWSRGLVGGELFF
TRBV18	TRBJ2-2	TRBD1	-	TGTGCCAGCTCACCAATATTCCAGACAGGGGGCACCGGGGAGCTGTTTTTT	CASSPIFQTGGTGELFF
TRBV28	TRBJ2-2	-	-	TGTGCCAGCAGTTTGGAGCCTCCGGGACACCGAACTACCGGGGAGCTGTTTTTT	CASSLEPPGHRTTGELFF
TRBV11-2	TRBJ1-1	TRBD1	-	TGTGCCAGCAGCCCACGGACAGGGACTAACACTGAAGCTTTCTTT	CASSPRTGTNTEAFF
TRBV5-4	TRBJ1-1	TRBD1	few	TGTGCCAGCAGCTTGATCAGGGGGCGAAACACTGAAGCTTTCTTT	CASSLIRGRNTEAFF